This T cell receptor beta chain was captured in a study of T cells in localized non-small cell lung cancer (dated by TCRdb to the early 2020s). Study-level background: T cell repertoires of 200 to 250 early-stage NSCLC patients were analyzed, with tumors being compared against uninvolved tumor-adjacent lungs. All 250 or so NSCLC patients in the cohort were treatment-naive and had localized lung tumors that were resected. The mean age of the NSCLC patients was roughly 70 years, with about 130 men and around 100 women.

In the case of this clone: Its antigen remains undetermined. Base qualities were left out, and no much larger clone turns up one base away.

The research as a whole found: Of the top 100 tumor clones, a median of 57 were detected in paired uninvolved adjacent lung; around 30 were also among that lung's top 100. Longer overall survival was associated with higher blood T cell density, whereas shorter survival was associated with higher adjacent-lung clonality. Because the study design was exploratory, TCR variables were selected using unadjusted p-values without false-discovery rate correction. The highest T cell clonality was observed in uninvolved tumor-adjacent lung, where clonality exceeded that of tumor, suggesting that antigenic responses were more focused in uninvolved tumor-adjacent lung. Because multi-region sequencing of the tumors was not done, intratumor heterogeneity could not be ruled out.

The immunoSEQ Assay was used to sequence TCR beta CDR3 regions from DNA. Regarding the original processing steps: T cell density was computed as TCR beta template counts normalized to usable DNA estimated by amplifying housekeeping genes. Richness was estimated using the preseqR package, with extrapolation to 400,000 templates for PBMC samples and to 120,000 templates for tissue samples. Clonality was taken to be one minus Pielou's evenness. To identify tissue-enriched TCRs, differential abundance testing was run on productive amino-acid clonotypes with a minimum total count of 5 and an alpha of 0.1. The Jaccard Index and the Morisita Overlap Index were used to quantify repertoire overlap between compartments. GLIPH grouped TCR beta CDR3s together with public tetramer-defined viral CDR3s, and a viral motif had to include at least three viral sequences and show V-gene enrichment. As stored in TCRdb, this immuneACCESS dataset retains in-frame rearrangements with V and J assigned. A fraction of the clones does not appear; measured against another copy, unresolved V genes explain less than half of the discrepancy, and the remainder lacks a known reason. That table furnishes V, J and clone size, whereas the DNA furnished D and trimming. For this sample there are roughly 34,000 clones; 85% to 90% appear just once. The ten largest clonotypes hold 4% to 5% of the sample.

CDR1 is given as SGDLS and CDR2 as YYNGEE, both from the germline V gene. From its cysteine to its phenylalanine, the CDR3 spans 15 amino acids. Just the 45-base CDR3 DNA is kept, in frame starting at base 1. V and J lose 2 bases and 0 bases, and a span of 9 bases separates them. At diagnosis, tumor, uninvolved tumor-adjacent lung and peripheral blood were collected and then preserved as a mix of FFPE and fresh-frozen material. Blood samples were analyzed as peripheral blood mononuclear cells for TCR repertoire profiling. This clonotype was obtained from a male donor older than 55 with stage III lung adenocarcinoma. The sequence joins TRBV9 to TRBJ1-5; the D region possibly corresponds to TRBD1 (5 bases align). The specimen was peripheral blood, collected before any cancer treatment. The CDR3 region: CASSVGQDSNQPQHF. The nucleotide sequence reads as follows: TGTGCCAGCAGCGTGGGGCAGGATAGCAATCAGCCCCAGCATTTT.